This T cell receptor (beta chain) was retrieved from a study of blood T cell repertoires in COVID-19. Study-level information: From T cells, B-cell-depleted T cells, or PBMCs came the material, which was cDNA or gDNA.

Sequencing was performed with immunoSEQ multiplex PCR; in TCRdb, only in-frame clones are kept and a portion is missing. The sample shows approximately 250,000 clones, roughly 85% of them seen only once. The V segment lost 2 bases and the J segment 5 bases; nucleotides outside the gene matches: 8. Germline-derived CDR1 and CDR2 are LNHDA and SQIVND (reference sequence). The CDR3 has 15 amino acids. The sample taken for sequencing was PBMCs or T cells enriched from blood (not recorded which). The receptor's source is a woman aged 45-59 years with acute COVID-19. V and J are TRBV19 and TRBJ2-7, with 8 bases lining up with TRBD2. The DNA for the CDR3 is TGTGCCAGTAGTATACTAGGTAGCGGGATTAACGAGCAGTACTTC. It encodes CASSILGSGINEQYF.